This T cell receptor beta chain is drawn from a study of T cells in Graves' hyperthyroidism and ophthalmopathy. The study, taken as a whole, reports: Most clonotypes expanded in the thyroid (above 0.001) were also present in blood. Ophthalmopathy was predicted by the model a median of 6.5 months ahead of onset.

Note on this clonotype: The antigen is not known.

The study left out patients who had uncontrolled infection, other autoimmune disease, pregnancy or lactation. Orbital computed tomography, thyroid ultrasound, serum thyroxine and TRAb, and clinical symptoms together informed the diagnoses. RNA transcripts were the template for amplifying TCR beta CDR3 regions. The TCR CDR3 was amplified in a first-round RT-PCR using the HTBI primer set. TCRdb reanalysed the multiplex PCR reads using MiXCR and keeps one entry per CDR3 protein. Altogether approximately 640,000 distinct CDR3 sequences are present, 45% being singletons, with the ten largest covering roughly 7.2%. This CDR3 is built from 16 residues. Germline values: CDR1 SEHNR, CDR2 FQNEAQ (reference sequence). V was clipped by 5 bases and J by 4 bases, with 20 bases between them.

The V gene is TRBV7-9, the J gene TRBJ2-5; perhaps TRBD1 as D (7 bases). Material: peripheral blood or thyroid tissue (not recorded which). The clonotype comes from an adult man with Graves' disease, either hyperthyroidism or ophthalmopathy (not recorded which). This CDR3 is CASSPASGGTRETQYF. In DNA form, the CDR3 reads TGTGCCAGCAGCCCCGCTTCAGGGGGGACGCGAGAGACCCAGTACTTC.